This is a list of T cell receptor beta chains from one sample in a study of cytomegalovirus exposure and HLA in healthy donors. Here immunoSEQ multiplex PCR was the method, and the copy in TCRdb shows in-frame clones only, minus some. The sample carries some 120,000 clones, under 90% recorded once. Material for sequencing was PBMCs. These receptors were taken from a woman in her 30s in good health and CMV-seronegative. Each CDR3 is given with its conserved first and last residue. Fields, in order: V gene, clone size, J gene, D gene, CDR3 DNA, CDR3 protein. A D gene is named only where the DNA matches it firmly. For some rows the clone size is stated as once, few or many, or as a class when expanded; others skip it.

>TRBV7-2|NA|TRBJ2-7|NA
TGTGCCAGCAGGTTCGGGGGAGGCCCCTCCTACGAGCAGTACTTC
CASRFGGGPSYEQYF
>TRBV19|NA|TRBJ2-1|NA
TGTGCCAGTAGGAGTCGGGAGCTTGGTCCCTACAATGAGCAGTTCTTC
CASRSRELGPYNEQFF
>TRBV5-1|once|TRBJ2-5|NA
TGCGCCAGCAGCTTGGCGCGGGTCTCTCAAGAGACCCAGTACTTC
CASSLARVSQETQYF
>TRBV19|few|TRBJ2-7|TRBD1
TGTGCCAGTAGTATTGCCGGGACAGGGGACTACGAGCAGTACTTC
CASSIAGTGDYEQYF
>TRBV5-3|few|TRBJ2-1|TRBD2
TGTGCCAGAAGCGGAGGACTAGCGGGAGGTAATGAGCAGTTCTTC
CARSGGLAGGNEQFF
>TRBV28|NA|TRBJ1-2|NA
TGTGCCAGCACCCAACAGGGATATGGCTACACCTTC
CASTQQGYGYTF
>TRBV7-2|NA|TRBJ2-4|TRBD1
TGTGCCAGCAGCGTAACTACCGGGACAGCCCAAAACATTCAGTACTTC
CASSVTTGTAQNIQYF
>TRBV27|NA|TRBJ2-7|TRBD1
TGTGCCAGCAGTCCCTTGGACAGGGAGTCCTACGAGCAGTACTTC
CASSPLDRESYEQYF
>TRBV4-3|NA|TRBJ1-2|NA
TGCGCCAGCAGCCAAGAGGGCAGAAACTATGGCTACACCTTC
CASSQEGRNYGYTF
>TRBV6-5|NA|TRBJ1-4|NA
TGTGCCAGCAGTTACCCCCAGACGGAGAACCATGAAAAACTGTTTTTT
CASSYPQTENHEKLFF
>TRBV7-8|NA|TRBJ2-1|NA
TGTGCCAGCAGCTTAGCAATCTATGAGCAGTTCTTC
CASSLAIYEQFF
>TRBV7-9|NA|TRBJ2-5|TRBD2
TGTGCCAGTACCTCACCGGGGGGAGACCAGTACTTC
CASTSPGGDQYF
>TRBV7-6|NA|TRBJ2-5|NA
TGTGCCAGCAGCTCAAAGGGGGAGACCCAGTACTTC
CASSSKGETQYF
>TRBV28|few|TRBJ2-7|TRBD2
TGTGCCAGCAGTTTCGGGTCGGGACTAGCCGACGAGCAGTACTTC
CASSFGSGLADEQYF
>TRBV11-2|NA|TRBJ2-2|NA
TGTGCCAGCAGCTTATATCCCCAGGGGCAAGACGGGGAGCTGTTTTTT
CASSLYPQGQDGELFF
>TRBV5-1|NA|TRBJ2-3|NA
TGCGCCAGCAGCTTGGGGCGTGGGACTTCCCTGGATACGCAGTATTTT
CASSLGRGTSLDTQYF
>TRBV9|NA|TRBJ2-1|TRBD1
TGTGCCAGCAGCGTAGATGTAGGCAGGGGGCTAAATGAGCAGTTCTTC
CASSVDVGRGLNEQFF
>TRBV28|NA|TRBJ1-5|NA
TGTGCCAGCAGTTTAGGACTTTTAAGCAATCAGCCCCAGCATTTT
CASSLGLLSNQPQHF
>TRBV4-1|NA|TRBJ2-1|TRBD2
TGCGCCAGCAGCCAAGTCCCCGGGACTAGCGGGAGGCTAGGGGATAATGAGCAGTTCTTC
CASSQVPGTSGRLGDNEQFF
>TRBV6-5|NA|TRBJ2-7|NA
TGTGCCAGCAGTAACCCCGGGACAATATCTTCCGAGCAGTACTTC
CASSNPGTISSEQYF
>TRBV5-1|NA|TRBJ1-3|NA
TGCGCCAGCAGCTTGGTTCAAGGGGAAAGGAACACCATATATTTT
CASSLVQGERNTIYF
>TRBV29-1|NA|TRBJ2-7|NA
TGCAGCGTTGAAGATGGAAGGGGTAAGAACTACGAGCAGTACTTC
CSVEDGRGKNYEQYF
>TRBV7-3|NA|TRBJ1-2|NA
TGTGCCAGCAGCTTAACTATGGGGGCGCAAAATGGCTACACCTTC
CASSLTMGAQNGYTF
>TRBV27|few|TRBJ2-2|NA
TGTGCCAGCAGTTGGGGGACTAACACCGGGGAGCTGTTTTTT
CASSWGTNTGELFF
>TRBV1|NA|TRBJ2-1|NA
TGCACCTGGGGGACTAGGTTTGAGCAGTTCTTC
CTWGTRFEQFF
>TRBV2|few|TRBJ2-3|TRBD1
TGTGCCAGCAGTTCCCGGACAGGGGCCAACACAGATACGCAGTATTTT
CASSSRTGANTDTQYF